The 11 T cell receptor beta chains reported below all come from one sample, sequenced in a study of cytomegalovirus exposure and HLA in healthy donors. The PCR ran on 60 Vbeta and 13 Jbeta primers. Method: immunoSEQ multiplex PCR; TCRdb's copy keeps in-frame clones and lacks some. Of 60,000 to 90,000 clones in the sample, 55% to 80% were seen once. Sequencing was carried out using PBMCs. The receptors shown here come from a man in his forties or fifties in good health and CMV-seropositive.

This chain uses TRBV5-1 with TRBJ1-1; 11 bases line up with TRBD1. The CDR3 loop spans 16 amino acids. Germline values: CDR1 SGHRS, CDR2 YFSETQ. The V segment lost 4 bases and the J segment 1 base; nucleotides outside the gene matches: 6. The CDR3 sequence is CASSLGTGGPNTEAFF. Here the CDR3 DNA reads TGCGCCAGCAGCCTAGGGACAGGGGGACCGAACACTGAAGCTTTCTTT.

The rearrangement links TRBV18 to TRBJ2-7; 13 bases line up with TRBD2. The CDR3 covers 16 residues. V lost 3 bases to trimming and J lost 3 bases; unmatched junction nucleotides: 5. Germline CDR1 and CDR2: KGHSH and LQKENI. CDR3 in DNA: TGTGCCAGCTCACCTTCACTAGCGGGAGGGGTCTACGAGCAGTACTTC. This codes for CASSPSLAGGVYEQYF.

The genes are TRBV5-1 and TRBJ2-7; D remains ambiguous. The ends were cut back, 7 bases at V and 3 bases at J, with 14 bases in the middle. In germline, CDR1 is SGHRS, CDR2 YFSETQ. The CDR3 has 13 amino acids. DNA of the CDR3: TGCGCCAGCGGCGGAAAGAGCCGCTACGAGCAGTACTTC. It translates to CASGGKSRYEQYF.

The chain links TRBV13 to TRBJ2-1, with D maybe TRBD2 (5 bases). The germline V gene encodes CDR1 PRHDT and CDR2 FYEKMQ (reference sequence). Trimming removed 1 base at V and 2 bases at J, with 9 bases between. This CDR3 has 15 residues. CDR3: CASSLASGTYNEQFF. CDR3 DNA: TGTGCCAGCAGCTTAGCTTCCGGGACCTACAATGAGCAGTTCTTC. Full variable domain (rest looked up from reference TRBV13 and TRBJ2-1): AAGVIQSPRHLIKEKRETATLKCYPIPRHDTVYWYQQGPGQDPQFLISFYEKMQSDKGSIPDRFSAQQFSDYHSELNMSSLELGDSALYFCASSLASGTYNEQFFGPGTRLTVL.

J is TRBJ2-1 and V is TRBV6-4; the match to TRBD2 covers 11 bases. After removal of 0 bases from V and 6 bases from J, the junction contained 1 base not matched to a gene. Germline loops: CDR1 MRHNA, CDR2 SNTAGT. This CDR3 comprises 15 residues. The CDR3: CASSDSSGGANEQFF. CDR3 bases: TGTGCCAGCAGTGACTCTAGCGGGGGGGCCAATGAGCAGTTCTTC.

This clone was seen only once. The chain employs TRBV5-6 and TRBJ2-1; TRBD1 is a possible D gene (6 bases). The V gene's germline CDR1 is SGHDT and CDR2 YYEEEE. CDR3 length: 16 residues. Trimming took 4 bases from V and 3 from J, leaving 17 bases between them. The CDR3 here is CASSLSPRTVYNEQFF. The DNA of the CDR3 is TGTGCCAGCAGCCTATCACCCCGGACAGTCTACAATGAGCAGTTCTTC.

This clone was counted a few times. The V call is TRBV7-3, the J call TRBJ2-3; TRBD2 matches 7 bases. Per the germline V gene, CDR1 is SGHTA and CDR2 is FQGTGA. V was clipped by 5 bases and J by 5 bases; unmatched bases: 4. The CDR3 runs to 13 residues. CDR3 sequence: CASSPREGDTQYF. In DNA, the CDR3 is TGTGCCAGCAGCCCCAGGGAGGGAGATACGCAGTATTTT.

The CDR3, as DNA: TGTGCCAGCAGTTTAAAACCAGGTTCTGGCTACACCTTC. Translation gives CASSLKPGSGYTF. This chain uses TRBV27 with TRBJ1-2; D is undetermined. V was shortened by 2 bases and J by 7 bases, with 11 bases between the two germline ends. The germline V gene encodes CDR1 MNHEY and CDR2 SMNVEV (reference sequence). The CDR3 has 13 residues.

CDR3 sequence: CASSVAVTVNTEAFF. The CDR3 DNA is TGTGCCAGCAGCGTAGCGGTGACAGTTAACACTGAAGCTTTCTTT. The rearrangement uses TRBV9 and TRBJ1-1; a possible D gene is TRBD1 (5 bases). The germline V gene has CDR1 SGDLS and CDR2 YYNGEE. The length of the CDR3 is 15 residues. Trimming removed 0 bases from V and 2 bases from J, with 11 bases in between.

In this sample, this clone turned up a few times. This chain joins TRBV6-5 and TRBJ1-6; D ambiguous. V was cut by 2 bases and J by 7 bases, with 12 bases left in between. CDR1 is MNHEY and CDR2 is SVGAGI in the germline V gene. The CDR3 runs 15 residues. CDR3: CASSYGPARNSPLHF. CDR3 DNA: TGTGCCAGCAGTTACGGGCCCGCCAGAAATTCACCCCTCCACTTT.

This sequence joins TRBV6-6 and TRBJ1-3, with no clear D. V was trimmed by 7 bases and J by 3 bases, leaving 13 bases between them. CDR3 length equals 14 residues. Germline V gene lookup returns CDR1 MNHNY and CDR2 SVGAGI (reference sequence). The CDR3 sequence: CASTNRDFGNTIYF. The CDR3 DNA reads TGTGCCAGCACCAATCGAGACTTTGGAAACACCATATATTTT.